These 3 T cell receptor beta chains came from one sample sequenced in a study of vaccination and CD4 T cells after COVID-19. Oncomine TCR Beta short-read sequencing was applied to DNA from cultured CD4+ T cells. MiXCR was run by TCRdb on the PCR reads, yielding one entry per CDR3 protein. The sample includes around 20,000 distinct CDR3 sequences, 60% to 80% of them seen just once. Described treatment: approximately 11-day PBMC culture with coronavirus spike peptide pools or control peptides (ViraFEST assay). Their target antigens are unknown. Sequenced input: CD4+ T cells from blood, cultured in vitro. These receptor sequences come from a human donor who had recovered from COVID-19.

V and J are TRBV5-5 and TRBJ1-1, with 8 bases matching TRBD1. The CDR3 loop spans 14 amino acids. Germline V gene lookup returns CDR1 SGHKS and CDR2 YYEKEE (reference sequence). The junction had 5 bases not matched to a gene; V was cut back by 1 base and J by 6 bases. CDR3 protein: CASSLHQGAAEAFF. CDR3 sequence (DNA): TGTGCCAGCAGCTTGCATCAGGGGGCAGCTGAAGCTTTCTTT.

This clonotype was seen a handful of times. The chain joins TRBV20-1 to TRBJ1-1; no clear D. Trimming took 1 base from V and 1 from J, leaving 1 base between them. CDR1 and CDR2 from the germline V gene are DFQATT and SNEGSKA (reference sequence). This CDR3 comprises 11 residues. CDR3 DNA sequence: TGCAGTGCTAGAGGGAACACTGAAGCTTTCTTT. Translated, it gives CSARGNTEAFF.

The genes are TRBV7-2 and TRBJ2-7, with D hard to call. The CDR3 consists of 14 residues. The V gene's germline CDR1 is SGHTA and CDR2 FQGNSA. Trimming cost V 5 bases and J 3 bases, with 14 bases left between them. CDR3 sequence: CASSPIGKFYEQYF. CDR3 bases: TGTGCCAGCAGCCCTATAGGGAAATTCTACGAGCAGTACTTC.